This T cell receptor (beta chain) was sequenced during a study of cytomegalovirus exposure and HLA in healthy donors. Study-level findings and limits: Specific recognition of CMV antigens was confirmed in vitro for a few chains (all CMV-associated). Per published reports, the classifier diagnosed cytomegalovirus status with high specificity and sensitivity. There were 160 or so TCR beta chains listed as cytomegalovirus-associated.

A roughly 130-subject validation cohort, separate from the roughly 700-subject first cohort, supplied the donors. Comments on this clone: Its target is unknown.

Sequencing was performed with immunoSEQ multiplex PCR; in TCRdb, only in-frame clones are kept and a portion is missing. The sample yields a few hundred thousand clones, 88% seen once. V shed 0 bases and J shed 5 bases, with 16 bases lying between them. This CDR3 contains 16 residues. Germline V gene lookup returns CDR1 SGHRS and CDR2 YFSETQ. Material for sequencing was PBMCs. The clonotype was recovered from a man aged 25-40 years in good health and CMV-seronegative. The rearrangement links TRBV5-1 to TRBJ2-3, with D tentatively TRBD2 (6 bases). For the CDR3, the DNA is TGCGCCAGCAGCTTGGGGGACTTATTAGTGATAGATACGCAGTATTTT. Translation gives CASSLGDLLVIDTQYF.